The next 20 T cell receptor beta chains were all read from a single sample in a study of blood T cell repertoires in COVID-19. Using immunoSEQ multiplex PCR, the repertoire was profiled, and TCRdb retains in-frame clones only, with some absent. Here the sample spans roughly 270,000 clones, roughly 85% being singletons. What was sequenced was peripheral blood. Source of these receptors: a man over 45 with active or convalescent COVID-19.

The rearrangement uses TRBV19 and TRBJ2-7; the match to TRBD2 covers 9 bases. The CDR3 sequence is 15 residues long. Per germline, CDR1 LNHDA and CDR2 SQIVND (reference sequence). V lost 3 bases, J lost 0 bases, and 3 bases stayed unmatched. The DNA for the CDR3 is TGTGCCAGTAGTATTAGCGGGGGTTCCTCCTACGAGCAGTACTTC. As protein: CASSISGGSSYEQYF. Combining the CDR3 with reference TRBV19 and TRBJ2-7 gives the whole variable domain DGGITQSPKYLFRKEGQNVTLSCEQNLNHDAMYWYRQDPGQGLRLIYYSQIVNDFQKGDIAEGYSVSREKKESFPLTVTSAQKNPTAFYLCASSISGGSSYEQYFGPGTRLTVT.

V is TRBV3-1 (or the pseudogene TRBV3-2) and J is TRBJ2-1; 10 nucleotides match TRBD2. Trimming cost V 4 bases and J 9 bases; bases outside gene matches: 9. There are 15 residues in the CDR3. In germline, CDR1 is LGHDT, CDR2 YNNKEL (reference sequence). CDR3 amino acids: CASSPRAGGSFEQFF. CDR3 DNA: TGTGCCAGCAGCCCTCGAGCGGGAGGGTCTTTTGAGCAGTTCTTC.

This rearrangement joins TRBV5-4 to TRBJ2-7; TRBD2 agrees at 11 bases. Per germline, CDR1 SGHNT and CDR2 YYREEE (reference sequence). The CDR3 totals 16 residues. V gave up 4 bases and J gave up 0 bases; unmatched junction bases: 6. In nucleotides, the CDR3 is TGTGCCAGCAGCAAGGGACTAGCGGAGGCCTCCTACGAGCAGTACTTC. Residues: CASSKGLAEASYEQYF.

This clone appeared many times. The chain carries TRBV30 and TRBJ1-5, with TRBD1 matching 8 bases. Germline CDR1 GTSNPN, CDR2 SVGIG (reference sequence). CDR3 length: 14 residues. The ends lost 1 base at V and 4 bases at J; junction bases unmatched: 3. CDR3 DNA: TGTGCCTGGAGTGCTACAGGGGGTAATCAGCCCCAGCATTTT. Translated: CAWSATGGNQPQHF.

The chain combines TRBV7-3 with TRBJ2-4; TRBD1 agrees at 8 bases. CDR3 length: 22 amino acids. The ends lost 8 bases at V and 1 base at J; junction bases unmatched: 28. Per germline, CDR1 SGHTA and CDR2 FQGTGA. In nucleotides, the CDR3 is TGTGCCAGCCCTACCCGAGAGGGGAGAGGGACAGGTGAGACAAGGGCCAAAAACATTCAGTACTTC. Residues: CASPTREGRGTGETRAKNIQYF.

V gene TRBV3-1 (or the pseudogene TRBV3-2) combines with J gene TRBJ2-7; unclear D gene. The V end lost 8 bases, the J end lost 4 bases, and 9 bases lay between the germline ends. This CDR3 has 11 amino acids. CDR1 is LGHDT, CDR2 YNNKEL, per germline (reference sequence). The CDR3 bases are TGTGCCAGCGAAGCGAGATACGAGCAGTACTTC. It codes for CASEARYEQYF.

The chain recombines TRBV19 with TRBJ2-5; the match to TRBD1 covers 8 bases. The J segment lost 4 bases and the V segment lost 6 bases, leaving 10 bases of the junction unmatched. The CDR3 spans 15 residues. From germline, CDR1 is LNHDA and CDR2 SQIVND (reference sequence). The DNA for the CDR3 is TGTGCCAGTAGCTCTTGGACAGGGTCGTCAGAGACCCAGTACTTC. Its translation is CASSSWTGSSETQYF.

The gene calls are TRBV28 and TRBJ2-6; TRBD2 aligns across 7 bases. The CDR3 extends over 16 amino acids. Germline V lookup: CDR1 MDHEN, CDR2 SYDVKM. V was clipped by 5 bases and J by 2 bases; unmatched bases: 6. DNA of the CDR3: TGTGCCAGCAGTGTCATAGCGGGTACTGGGGCCAACGTCCTGACTTTC. It encodes CASSVIAGTGANVLTF.

Here the CDR3 reads CASSIWDGGETQYF. In DNA form, the CDR3 reads TGTGCCAGCAGCATATGGGACGGAGGGGAGACCCAGTACTTC. The gene calls are TRBV9 and TRBJ2-5, with D tentatively TRBD2 (6 bases). The CDR3 loop spans 14 amino acids. V was clipped by 4 bases and J by 5 bases, with 15 bases between them. Germline V gene sequence: CDR1 SGDLS, CDR2 YYNGEE.

This chain connects TRBV5-1 to TRBJ1-4, with 9 bases that match TRBD1. The V and J ends lost 4 bases and 7 bases, in that order; junction bases with no gene match: 20. The CDR3 is 19 amino acids. Looked up from germline, CDR1 is SGHRS and CDR2 is YFSETQ. The CDR3: CASSPNTLDRGGSIEKLFF. Here the CDR3 DNA reads TGCGCCAGCAGCCCTAATACGCTGGACAGGGGCGGTAGTATTGAAAAACTGTTTTTT. Full variable domain (missing parts from reference TRBV5-1 and TRBJ1-4): KAGVTQTPRYLIKTRGQQVTLSCSPISGHRSVSWYQQTPGQGLQFLFEYFSETQRNKGNFPGRFSGRQFSNSRSEMNVSTLELGDSALYLCASSPNTLDRGGSIEKLFFGSGTQLSVL.

The V call is TRBV6-5, the J call TRBJ1-5, with 7 bases lining up with TRBD1. The germline V gene encodes CDR1 MNHEY and CDR2 SVGAGI. Trimming at V came to 0 bases and at J to 6 bases, leaving 2 bases not matched to a gene. This CDR3 is 14 amino acids long. In DNA, the CDR3 is TGTGCCAGCAGTTACTCGGGACAGCGTCAGCCCCAGCATTTT. Protein sequence: CASSYSGQRQPQHF.

The J gene is TRBJ1-2, the V gene TRBV28, with a tentative D call TRBD1 (5 bases). Germline V lookup: CDR1 MDHEN, CDR2 SYDVKM. The CDR3 loop spans 15 amino acids. V was trimmed by 5 bases and J by 3 bases, leaving 16 bases between them. The CDR3 nucleotides are TGTGCCAGCAGTCGGCCTAGGGGTTTCGACTATGGCTACACCTTC. This codes for CASSRPRGFDYGYTF.

This rearrangement joins TRBV7-9 to TRBJ1-2; 8 positions match TRBD1. The ends lost 3 bases at V and 2 bases at J; junction bases unmatched: 5. Germline CDR1 SEHNR, CDR2 FQNEAQ (reference sequence). This CDR3 has 15 amino acids. The CDR3 sequence: CASSLPGTGNYGYTF. Written as DNA, the CDR3 is TGTGCCAGCAGCTTGCCCGGGACAGGCAACTATGGCTACACCTTC.

V usage is TRBV7-2 and J usage is TRBJ1-1, with 7 positions matching TRBD1. Germline V lookup: CDR1 SGHTA, CDR2 FQGNSA. The CDR3 length is 15 residues. With 6 bases clipped from V and 5 bases from J, the junction kept 12 bases outside the gene matches. CDR3 coding DNA: TGTGCCAGCAGTTTCGCGACAGGGAGGAATACTGAAGCTTTCTTT. It yields the protein CASSFATGRNTEAFF.

This clone was observed a few times. The chain recombines TRBV10-3 with TRBJ1-3, with D maybe TRBD1 (6 bases). Trimming cost V 0 bases and J 0 bases, with 9 bases left between them. The CDR3 loop spans 16 amino acids. Germline lookup yields CDR1 ENHRY and CDR2 SYGVKD. CDR3 loop: CAISESGRGSGNTIYF. CDR3 bases: TGTGCCATCAGTGAGTCGGGCAGGGGCTCTGGAAACACCATATATTTT.

The chain recombines TRBV29-1 with TRBJ2-7; TRBD2 matches 9 bases. From germline, CDR1 is SQVTM and CDR2 ANQGSEA. With V trimmed by 4 bases and J by 4 bases, 5 bases remained unmatched. The CDR3 loop spans 13 amino acids. The CDR3 DNA reads as TGCAGCGTTGCCTGGCGGGAGGGTTACGAGCAGTACTTC. Amino acid sequence: CSVAWREGYEQYF.

The rearrangement uses TRBV7-3 and TRBJ2-7, with 10 bases matching TRBD1. CDR1 is SGHTA, CDR2 FQGTGA, per germline. V was clipped by 6 bases and J by 0 bases; unmatched bases: 5. The CDR3 extends over 15 amino acids. The CDR3 nucleotides are TGTGCCAGCAGTTCGGACAGGGGGGACTCCTACGAGCAGTACTTC. It is translated as CASSSDRGDSYEQYF.

J is TRBJ2-7 and V is TRBV5-6; 7 nucleotides match TRBD2. Germline CDR1 is SGHDT and CDR2 is YYEEEE. This CDR3 is 14 amino acids long. Germline trimming cut 1 base from V and 2 bases from J; bases unmatched to any gene: 3. CDR3 coding DNA: TGTGCCAGCAGCTTGTGGGGGAGGGCCTACGAGCAGTACTTC. Residues: CASSLWGRAYEQYF. Full variable domain (remainder filled in from reference TRBV5-6 and TRBJ2-7): DAGVTQSPTHLIKTRGQQVTLRCSPKSGHDTVSWYQQALGQGPQFIFQYYEEEERQRGNFPDRFSGHQFPNYSSELNVNALLLGDSALYLCASSLWGRAYEQYFGPGTRLTVT.

The gene calls are TRBV5-1 and TRBJ2-1, with D possibly matching TRBD2 (5 bases). The CDR3 length is 17 residues. Germline V lookup: CDR1 SGHRS, CDR2 YFSETQ. Trimming left V 4 bases short and J 0 bases short, with 17 bases between. The CDR3 is CASSTNPGSSSYNEQFF. The DNA of the CDR3 is TGCGCCAGCAGCACGAACCCGGGAAGTAGCTCCTACAATGAGCAGTTCTTC. Combining the CDR3 with reference TRBV5-1 and TRBJ2-1 gives the whole variable domain KAGVTQTPRYLIKTRGQQVTLSCSPISGHRSVSWYQQTPGQGLQFLFEYFSETQRNKGNFPGRFSGRQFSNSRSEMNVSTLELGDSALYLCASSTNPGSSSYNEQFFGPGTRLTVL.

The table lists this clone with a count of one. This chain connects TRBV5-4 to TRBJ2-5, with D unresolved. Trimming took off 4 bases at V and 2 bases at J, with 3 bases between the two ends. CDR1 is SGHNT, CDR2 YYREEE, per germline (reference sequence). This CDR3 is built from 11 residues. In DNA, the CDR3 is TGTGCCAGCAGCCAACAAGAGACCCAGTACTTC. Protein product: CASSQQETQYF.